What follows are 6 T cell receptor beta chains derived from one specimen sequenced in a study of memory CD4+ T cells and cytomegalovirus serostatus. Libraries were prepared by immunoSEQ multiplex PCR; TCRdb keeps only in-frame clonotypes and omits some of them. The sample has some 50,000 clones, about three quarters seen once; the top ten hold about 0.6%. Single viable CD3+CD4+CD8-CD45RO+ cells were sorted as the memory CD4+ T cells. Sequencing input: memory CD4+ T cells from blood. All receptors come from an adult in good health and CMV-seronegative.

This clone was detected only a few times. The rearrangement joins TRBV11-1 to TRBJ2-3; 7 nucleotides align to TRBD1. The J segment lost 4 bases and the V segment lost 1 base, leaving 5 bases of the junction unmatched. The CDR3 is 15 residues long. From germline, CDR1 is SGHAT and CDR2 FQDESV (reference sequence). Written as DNA, the CDR3 is TGTGCCAGCAGCTTAGAGGACAGGTCCCCAGATACGCAGTATTTT. Translated, it gives CASSLEDRSPDTQYF.

V is TRBV11-3 and J is TRBJ2-3; D may be TRBD2 (6 bases). The V and J ends lost 3 bases and 2 bases respectively, with 12 bases between them. Germline loops: CDR1 SGHNT, CDR2 YENEEA. The CDR3 spans 15 residues. The CDR3 sequence: CASSFRTTNTDTQYF. The CDR3 DNA reads as TGTGCCAGCAGCTTCAGGACTACTAACACAGATACGCAGTATTTT.

This sequence joins TRBV7-9 and TRBJ2-3, with D possibly matching TRBD1 (6 bases). V lost 6 bases and J 1 base, leaving 14 bases between the germline ends. The germline CDR1 and CDR2 sequences are SEHNR and FQNEAQ (reference sequence). This CDR3 contains 15 residues. For the CDR3, the DNA is TGTGCCAGCAGAATAGGGACATACGGCACAGATACGCAGTATTTT. It specifies CASRIGTYGTDTQYF.

V gene TRBV27 combines with J gene TRBJ1-6; D might be TRBD1 (5 bases). The CDR3 spans 19 residues. Germline lookup yields CDR1 MNHEY and CDR2 SMNVEV (reference sequence). Trimming pared 4 bases from V and 7 bases from J, leaving 26 bases between. In nucleotides, the CDR3 is TGTGCCAGCAGTTACTCGGTGAACGCGCAGGGAGGGAGAAATTCACCCCTCCACTTT. As protein: CASSYSVNAQGGRNSPLHF.

This clone has a handful of counts. This chain connects TRBV6-4 to TRBJ2-6; D gene ambiguous. The V and J ends lost 2 bases and 0 bases respectively, with 5 bases between them. CDR1 and CDR2 (germline): MRHNA, SNTAGT. The CDR3 has 15 amino acids. CDR3 region: CASSDDNSGANVLTF. The CDR3 nucleotides are TGTGCCAGCAGTGACGACAACTCTGGGGCCAACGTCCTGACTTTC.

About this clone itself: Compared with germline, one end of the junction differs, possibly owing to a read error. The CDR3: CASSQDLSGRSF. CDR3 in DNA: TGTGCCAGCAGCCAAGATCTTTCGGGGAGGAGTTTT. J is TRBJ1-4 and V is TRBV4-2; D uncertain. The V gene's germline CDR1 is LGHNA and CDR2 YNFKEQ. This CDR3 region has 12 residues.